The clone carrying this T cell receptor (beta chain) has a count of ten or more. This specimen comes from a study of T cells in Graves' hyperthyroidism and ophthalmopathy. On the study more broadly: Initial diagnosis, before any treatment, was when peripheral blood was collected.

Newly diagnosed hyperthyroidism patients aged 18 to 65 years had disease lasting under 2 months. The source of the PBMCs was more than 9.5 ml of fresh peripheral blood. Amplification targeted TCR beta CDR3 regions from RNA transcripts. First-round RT-PCR targeting the TCR CDR3 was performed with the HTBI primer set. TCRdb redid the calling of the multiplex PCR reads with MiXCR, one entry per CDR3 protein. This sample has over 700,000 distinct CDR3 sequences, with about 19% found just once. The germline V and J ends were trimmed by 6 bases and 5 bases, with 16 bases remaining between them. This CDR3 spans 14 amino acids. Per the germline V gene, CDR1 is LGHNT and CDR2 is FRNRAP.

The sequence came from a woman in her forties or fifties with Graves' hyperthyroidism that later progressed to Graves' ophthalmopathy. The sequencing input was blood. The chain joins TRBV12-5 to TRBJ2-5, with a tentative D call TRBD2 (5 bases). The CDR3 loop reads CASGPLGPGETQYF. CDR3 DNA: TGTGCTAGTGGCCCCCTAGGGCCGGGGGAGACCCAGTACTTC.